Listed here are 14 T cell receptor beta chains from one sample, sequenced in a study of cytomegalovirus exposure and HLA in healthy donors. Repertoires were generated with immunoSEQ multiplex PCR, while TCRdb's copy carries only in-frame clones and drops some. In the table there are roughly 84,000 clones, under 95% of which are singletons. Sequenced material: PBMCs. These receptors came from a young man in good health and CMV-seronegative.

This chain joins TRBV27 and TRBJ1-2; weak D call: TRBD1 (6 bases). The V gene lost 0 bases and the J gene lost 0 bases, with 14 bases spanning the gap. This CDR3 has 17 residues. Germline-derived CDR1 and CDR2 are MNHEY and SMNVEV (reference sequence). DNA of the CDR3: TGTGCCAGCAGTTTATCCGGATCCAGGGGAGCTAACTATGGCTACACCTTC. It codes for CASSLSGSRGANYGYTF.

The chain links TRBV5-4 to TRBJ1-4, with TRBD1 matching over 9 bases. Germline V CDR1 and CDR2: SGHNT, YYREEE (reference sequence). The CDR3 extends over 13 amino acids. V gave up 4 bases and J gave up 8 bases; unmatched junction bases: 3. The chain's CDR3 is CASSPDRGEKLFF. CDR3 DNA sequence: TGTGCCAGCAGCCCGGACAGGGGCGAAAAACTGTTTTTT.

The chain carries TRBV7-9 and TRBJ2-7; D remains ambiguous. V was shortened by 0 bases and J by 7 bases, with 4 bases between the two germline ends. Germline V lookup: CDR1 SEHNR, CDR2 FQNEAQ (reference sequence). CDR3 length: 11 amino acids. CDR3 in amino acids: CASSLAREQYF. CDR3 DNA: TGTGCCAGCAGCTTAGCCAGGGAGCAGTACTTC. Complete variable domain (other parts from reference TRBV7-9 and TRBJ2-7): DTGVSQNPRHKITKRGQNVTFRCDPISEHNRLYWYRQTLGQGPEFLTYFQNEAQLEKSRLLSDRFSAERPKGSFSTLEIQRTEQGDSAMYLCASSLAREQYFGPGTRLTVT.

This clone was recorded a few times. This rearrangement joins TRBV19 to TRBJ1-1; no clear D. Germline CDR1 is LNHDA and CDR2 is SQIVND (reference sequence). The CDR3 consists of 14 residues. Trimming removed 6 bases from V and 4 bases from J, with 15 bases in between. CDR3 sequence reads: CASSHPHSATEAFF. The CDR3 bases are TGTGCCAGTAGCCATCCCCATAGCGCCACTGAAGCTTTCTTT.

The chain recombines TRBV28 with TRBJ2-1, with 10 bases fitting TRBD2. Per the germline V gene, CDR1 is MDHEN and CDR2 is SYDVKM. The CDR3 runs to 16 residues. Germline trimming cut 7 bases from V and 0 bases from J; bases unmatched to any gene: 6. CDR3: CASTRPSGSSYNEQFF. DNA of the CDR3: TGTGCCAGCACCCGACCTAGCGGGAGCTCCTACAATGAGCAGTTCTTC.

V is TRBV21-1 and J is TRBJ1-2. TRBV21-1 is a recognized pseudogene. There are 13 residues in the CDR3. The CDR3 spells CAINGVRDYGYTF. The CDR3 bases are TGTGCCATCAACGGAGTGCGGGACTATGGCTACACCTTC.

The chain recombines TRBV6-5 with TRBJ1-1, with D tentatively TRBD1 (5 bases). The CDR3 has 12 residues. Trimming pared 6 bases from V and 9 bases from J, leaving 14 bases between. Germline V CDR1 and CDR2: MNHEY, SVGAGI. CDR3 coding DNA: TGTGCCAGCAGACGGACCGGGACTCAAGCTTTCTTT. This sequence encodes CASRRTGTQAFF.

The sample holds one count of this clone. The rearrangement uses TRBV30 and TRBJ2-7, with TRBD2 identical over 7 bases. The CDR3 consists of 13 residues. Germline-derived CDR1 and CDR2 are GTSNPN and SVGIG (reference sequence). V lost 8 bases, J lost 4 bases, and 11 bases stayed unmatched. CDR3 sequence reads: CAGRAGAAYEQYF. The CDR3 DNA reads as TGTGCCGGGCGCGCGGGAGCAGCATACGAGCAGTACTTC.

The CDR3, as DNA: TGTGCCAGCACCCTATACCAGGGGGCCGGATCTTTCTTT. Encoded protein: CASTLYQGAGSFF. The rearrangement joins TRBV28 to TRBJ1-1; TRBD1 matches 8 bases. J gave up 12 bases and V 7 bases, and 13 bases lay outside the gene matches. The germline CDR1 and CDR2 sequences are MDHEN and SYDVKM. The CDR3 has 13 amino acids.

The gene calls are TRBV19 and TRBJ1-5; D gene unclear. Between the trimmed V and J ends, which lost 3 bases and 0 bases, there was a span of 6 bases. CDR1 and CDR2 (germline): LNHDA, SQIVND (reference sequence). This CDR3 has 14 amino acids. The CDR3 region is CASSIAGSNQPQHF. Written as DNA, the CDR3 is TGTGCCAGTAGTATCGCGGGTAGCAATCAGCCCCAGCATTTT.

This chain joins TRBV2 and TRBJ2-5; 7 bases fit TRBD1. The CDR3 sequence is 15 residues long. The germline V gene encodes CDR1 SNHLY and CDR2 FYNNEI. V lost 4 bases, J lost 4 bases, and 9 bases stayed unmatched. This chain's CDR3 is CASSVSRQGGETQYF. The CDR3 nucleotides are TGTGCCAGCAGTGTCTCGAGACAGGGTGGAGAGACCCAGTACTTC.

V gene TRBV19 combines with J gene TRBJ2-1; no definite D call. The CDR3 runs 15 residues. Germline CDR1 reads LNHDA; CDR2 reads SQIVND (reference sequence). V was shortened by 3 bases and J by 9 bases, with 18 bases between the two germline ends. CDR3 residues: CASSMAAVVMREQFF. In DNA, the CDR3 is TGTGCCAGTAGTATGGCGGCCGTGGTAATGCGTGAGCAGTTCTTC.

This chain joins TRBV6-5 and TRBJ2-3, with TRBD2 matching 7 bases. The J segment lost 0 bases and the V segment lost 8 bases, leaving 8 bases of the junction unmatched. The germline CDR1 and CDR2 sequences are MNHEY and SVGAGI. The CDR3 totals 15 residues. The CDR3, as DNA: TGTGCCAGCTGGTGGGGGGGGAATAGCACAGATACGCAGTATTTT. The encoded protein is CASWWGGNSTDTQYF.

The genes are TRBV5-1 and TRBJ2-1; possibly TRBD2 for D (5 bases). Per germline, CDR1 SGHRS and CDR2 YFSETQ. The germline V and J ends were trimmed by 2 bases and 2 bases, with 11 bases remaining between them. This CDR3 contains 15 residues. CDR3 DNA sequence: TGCGCCAGCAGCTTAGGTGGGAGAACCTACAATGAGCAGTTCTTC. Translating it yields CASSLGGRTYNEQFF. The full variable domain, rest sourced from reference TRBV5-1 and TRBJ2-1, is KAGVTQTPRYLIKTRGQQVTLSCSPISGHRSVSWYQQTPGQGLQFLFEYFSETQRNKGNFPGRFSGRQFSNSRSEMNVSTLELGDSALYLCASSLGGRTYNEQFFGPGTRLTVL.